The clone carrying this T cell receptor (beta chain) was detected ten times or more. The CDR3 is made up of 14 amino acids. Germline CDR1 reads SGHVS; CDR2 reads FQNEAQ. Trimming pared 2 bases from V and 5 bases from J, leaving 12 bases between. Unique molecular identifiers tagged the TCRbeta library. MiXCR was run by TCRdb on the PCR reads, yielding one entry per CDR3 protein. This table has approximately 44,000 distinct CDR3 sequences, more than 5% appearing once. This specimen comes from a study of T-cell reconstitution after alpha-beta-depleted transplantation in children. Here the sequenced sample was PBMCs, mostly from graft donor cells, taken 60 days after TCRalphabeta/CD19-depleted stem cell transplant. The TCR sequence derives from a female patient aged 2-9 years who had a stem cell transplant for aplastic anemia, so the T cells may come from the graft donor. This chain joins TRBV7-8 and TRBJ1-1; the D is unclear. The CDR3 region is CASSLTLVGTEAFF. In DNA, the CDR3 is TGTGCCAGCAGCTTAACCTTAGTTGGGACTGAAGCTTTCTTT. Using reference TRBV7-8 and TRBJ1-1 for the parts outside the CDR3, the full variable domain is GAGVSQSPRYKVAKRGQDVALRCDPISGHVSLFWYQQALGQGPEFLTYFQNEAQLDKSGLPSDRFFAERPEGSVSTLKIQRTQQEDSAVYLCASSLTLVGTEAFFGQGTRLTVV.